The 19 T cell receptor beta chains listed next were all sequenced from one sample in a study of blood T cell repertoires in COVID-19. TCRdb's table, derived via immunoSEQ multiplex PCR, lists solely in-frame clones and lacks some. The table lists approximately 180,000 clones, roughly 82% of them singletons. Sequenced sample: PBMCs or T cells enriched from blood (not recorded which). All receptors come from a man between 45 and 60 years old who had recovered from COVID-19.

The chain links TRBV24-1 to TRBJ2-3; 10 nucleotides agree with TRBD2. Trimming removed 1 base from V and 3 bases from J; junction bases left unmatched: 6. In germline, CDR1 is KGHDR, CDR2 SFDVKD. This CDR3 is built from 17 residues. The CDR3 is CATSDFWASGGTDTQYF. CDR3 nucleotide sequence: TGTGCCACCAGTGATTTTTGGGCTAGCGGGGGAACAGATACGCAGTATTTT.

To note about this clone: This specimen includes other DNA sequences encoding the same CDR3. The chain combines TRBV28 with TRBJ2-7; possible D gene TRBD1, 7 bases. V shed 4 bases and J shed 3 bases, with 13 bases lying between them. CDR3 length equals 14 residues. Per the germline V gene, CDR1 is MDHEN and CDR2 is SYDVKM. The CDR3 region has the DNA TGTGCCAGCAGTTGGAGGGGGCCTGACTACGAGCAGTACTTC. This gives the protein CASSWRGPDYEQYF.

This clone has a single count. The V call is TRBV19, the J call TRBJ2-2; the D gene is possibly TRBD1 (5 bases). Per the germline V gene, CDR1 is LNHDA and CDR2 is SQIVND (reference sequence). This CDR3 comprises 14 residues. Trimming pared 5 bases from V and 1 base from J, leaving 8 bases between. CDR3 in amino acids: CASSYTGNTGELFF. CDR3 DNA: TGTGCCAGTAGTTACACAGGGAACACCGGGGAGCTGTTTTTT. The entire variable domain, with the rest obtained from reference TRBV19 and TRBJ2-2, is as follows: DGGITQSPKYLFRKEGQNVTLSCEQNLNHDAMYWYRQDPGQGLRLIYYSQIVNDFQKGDIAEGYSVSREKKESFPLTVTSAQKNPTAFYLCASSYTGNTGELFFGEGSRLTVL.

In nucleotides, the CDR3 is TGTGCCAGCAGTGAAGCCGCGCGAACGGGGGGATCAGATACGCAGTATTTT. It translates to CASSEAARTGGSDTQYF. The chain links TRBV6-1 to TRBJ2-3, with 7 bases lining up with TRBD2. This CDR3 region has 17 residues. Germline V gene sequence: CDR1 MNHNS, CDR2 SASEGT. The trim removed 0 bases at V and 4 bases at J, leaving 10 bases unmatched.

The gene calls are TRBV4-2 and TRBJ1-5; a weak D match, TRBD1 (6 bases). V gave up 0 bases and J gave up 1 base, with 10 bases separating them. The CDR3 totals 16 residues. From germline, CDR1 is LGHNA and CDR2 YNFKEQ. This CDR3 is CASSQDRTDSNQPQHF. The CDR3 coding sequence is TGTGCCAGCAGCCAAGATAGGACAGACAGCAATCAGCCCCAGCATTTT.

The chain joins TRBV7-9 to TRBJ1-2; 7 positions agree with TRBD1. V shed 5 bases and J 3 bases; nucleotides not matched to a gene: 9. Germline values: CDR1 SEHNR, CDR2 FQNEAQ (reference sequence). This CDR3 is 15 amino acids long. This CDR3 is CASSQGVGIDYGYTF. DNA of the CDR3: TGTGCCAGCAGCCAGGGGGTGGGGATTGACTATGGCTACACCTTC.

This chain uses TRBV4-1 with TRBJ2-7, with D perhaps TRBD1 (6 bases). The CDR3 is 15 residues long. CDR1 and CDR2 (germline): MGHRA, YSYEKL. V dropped 1 base and J dropped 3 bases, with 13 bases sitting between them. The CDR3 is CASSQGNQGIYEQYF. Written as DNA, the CDR3 is TGCGCCAGCAGCCAAGGTAATCAGGGGATCTACGAGCAGTACTTC.

The chain is built from TRBV5-1 and TRBJ1-6, with D hard to call. CDR1 SGHRS and CDR2 YFSETQ come from the germline V gene. CDR3 length: 15 residues. The V end lost 0 bases, the J end lost 5 bases, and 9 bases lay between the germline ends. The CDR3, as DNA: TGCGCCAGCAGCTTGGAAACAGCGGATAATTCACCCCTCCACTTT. This translates into CASSLETADNSPLHF.

The genes are TRBV10-1 and TRBJ1-1; 8 bases are a match to TRBD1. Trimming removed 6 bases from V and 7 bases from J; junction bases left unmatched: 7. This CDR3 has 13 residues. Germline-derived CDR1 and CDR2 are WNHNN and SYGVQD (reference sequence). CDR3 nucleotide sequence: TGCGCCAGCAGAGGACAGGGTGCGGTTGAAGCTTTCTTT. Its protein product is CASRGQGAVEAFF.

The V and J genes are TRBV5-4 and TRBJ1-4, with 8 bases aligning to TRBD1. V was clipped by 4 bases and J by 8 bases; unmatched bases: 10. The germline CDR1 and CDR2 sequences are SGHNT and YYREEE (reference sequence). This CDR3 is 15 amino acids long. CDR3 sequence: CASSSRGQGFEKLFF. CDR3 nucleotides: TGTGCCAGCAGCAGTCGCGGACAGGGTTTCGAAAAACTGTTTTTT.

With regard to this clone: Additional DNA sequences in this sample encode the identical CDR3. The genes are TRBV12-3 or TRBV12-4 and TRBJ2-3; no reliable D call. V shed 2 bases and J shed 3 bases, with 6 bases lying between them. This CDR3 comprises 13 residues. As DNA, the CDR3 is TGTGCCAGCAGTTTATCAGGAACAGATACGCAGTATTTT. Its translation: CASSLSGTDTQYF.

This clone was counted once. This rearrangement joins TRBV9 to TRBJ1-4; D not resolved. The ends were cut back, 3 bases at V and 3 bases at J, with 9 bases in the middle. Looked up from germline, CDR1 is SGDLS and CDR2 is YYNGEE. The CDR3 runs to 14 residues. The CDR3 nucleotides read TGTGCCAGCAGCGATCAATTTCCTAATGAAAAACTGTTTTTT. Translation: CASSDQFPNEKLFF.

The chain carries TRBV7-9 and TRBJ1-6; D ambiguous. The CDR3 runs 14 residues. Trimming took off 0 bases at V and 13 bases at J, with 13 bases between the two ends. Germline V gene sequence: CDR1 SEHNR, CDR2 FQNEAQ (reference sequence). CDR3 nucleotide sequence: TGTGCCAGCAGCTTAGCGGTGGGCCCGGGGCCCCTCCACTTT. Translating it yields CASSLAVGPGPLHF.

This clone was detected only a few times. This sequence joins TRBV28 and TRBJ1-2; 9 nucleotides agree with TRBD1. V gave up 0 bases and J gave up 5 bases; unmatched junction bases: 7. There are 16 residues in the CDR3. CDR1 is MDHEN and CDR2 is SYDVKM in the germline V gene. Written as DNA, the CDR3 is TGTGCCAGCAGTTTATGGAAACCGGGACAGGGATATGGCTACACCTTC. This sequence encodes CASSLWKPGQGYGYTF.

The chain combines TRBV6-5 with TRBJ2-1, with D uncertain. This CDR3 contains 14 residues. V lost 7 bases to trimming and J lost 2 bases, with 12 bases between them. CDR1 and CDR2 (germline): MNHEY, SVGAGI. CDR3: CASKSQQTYNEQFF. CDR3 bases: TGTGCCAGCAAATCACAACAGACCTACAATGAGCAGTTCTTC.

This chain joins TRBV19 and TRBJ1-5; 9 bases fit TRBD1. This CDR3 comprises 18 residues. Germline lookup yields CDR1 LNHDA and CDR2 SQIVND (reference sequence). V lost 0 bases to trimming and J lost 5 bases; unmatched junction nucleotides: 11. The CDR3 loop is CASSIDPLGTGFDQPQHF. The CDR3 coding sequence is TGTGCCAGTAGTATAGATCCCCTCGGGACAGGGTTTGATCAGCCCCAGCATTTT.

V is TRBV5-1 and J is TRBJ1-2, with D possibly being TRBD1 (6 bases). Germline values: CDR1 SGHRS, CDR2 YFSETQ. V lost 0 bases and J lost 8, with 8 bases in between. The CDR3 consists of 12 residues. For the CDR3, the DNA is TGCGCCAGCAGCTTGGTTGGGGGCGGCTACACCTTC. It translates to CASSLVGGGYTF.

This chain uses TRBV4-2 with TRBJ1-2, with 9 bases matching TRBD1. With V trimmed by 3 bases and J by 2 bases, 7 bases remained unmatched. The germline CDR1 and CDR2 sequences are LGHNA and YNFKEQ. This CDR3 has 16 amino acids. In DNA form, the CDR3 reads TGTGCCAGCAGCCAGTGGACAGGGGAGGGGAACTATGGCTACACCTTC. Its translation is CASSQWTGEGNYGYTF.

V usage is TRBV15 and J usage is TRBJ1-2, with TRBD1 as a possible D gene (5 bases). The V end lost 0 bases, the J end lost 4 bases, and 15 bases lay between the germline ends. The germline gives CDR1 LNHNV, CDR2 YYDKDF (reference sequence). CDR3 length: 16 amino acids. CDR3 loop: CATSRDPGVAGYGYTF. The CDR3 DNA is TGTGCCACCAGCAGAGATCCGGGGGTGGCTGGCTATGGCTACACCTTC.